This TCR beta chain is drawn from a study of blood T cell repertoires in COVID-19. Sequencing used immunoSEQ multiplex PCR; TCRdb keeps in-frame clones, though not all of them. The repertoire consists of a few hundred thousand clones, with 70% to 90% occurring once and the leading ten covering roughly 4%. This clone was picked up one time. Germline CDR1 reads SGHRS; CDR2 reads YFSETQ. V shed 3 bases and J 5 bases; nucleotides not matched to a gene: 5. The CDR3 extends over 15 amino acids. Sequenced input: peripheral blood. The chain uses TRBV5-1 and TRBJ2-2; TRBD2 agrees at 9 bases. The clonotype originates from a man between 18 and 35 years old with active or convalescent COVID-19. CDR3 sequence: CASSWGLAGTGELFF. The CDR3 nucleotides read TGCGCCAGCAGCTGGGGTCTAGCGGGGACCGGGGAGCTGTTTTTT.